Presented here are 10 T cell receptor beta chains from one specimen sequenced in a study of T cell responses to AZD1222 COVID-19 vaccine. Measured with immunoSEQ multiplex PCR; TCRdb has only the in-frame clones, and not every one. The sample has 85,000 to 110,000 clones, 88% seen once; the top ten hold 20% to 25%. Here the sequenced sample was peripheral blood, taken on day 0 of AZD1222 vaccination. Receptor source: an adult in good health.

This chain links TRBV18 with TRBJ1-2, with TRBD1 as a possible D gene (5 bases). The CDR3 spans 15 residues. Germline CDR1 reads KGHSH; CDR2 reads LQKENI. V lost 3 bases to trimming and J lost 1 base, with 12 bases between them. Here the CDR3 reads CASSPNSGGNYGYTF. The DNA of the CDR3 is TGTGCCAGCTCACCGAATTCGGGGGGTAACTATGGCTACACCTTC.

For this clone: Within the sample, other DNA sequences also encode this same CDR3. This chain links TRBV9 with TRBJ1-1; D gene uncertain. Germline CDR1 SGDLS, CDR2 YYNGEE. V was shortened by 0 bases and J by 5 bases, with 8 bases between the two germline ends. The CDR3 is 13 amino acids. CDR3 sequence reads: CASSVASRTEAFF. In DNA, the CDR3 is TGTGCCAGCAGCGTAGCTTCTCGGACTGAAGCTTTCTTT.

This clone was seen once. The chain employs TRBV30 and TRBJ2-1; D is unresolved. From germline, CDR1 is GTSNPN and CDR2 SVGIG (reference sequence). This CDR3 comprises 13 residues. The V end was cut by 0 bases, the J end by 9 bases, with 12 bases between. The CDR3 DNA reads as TGTGCCTGGAGTGTAGATAAACGTCGTGAGCAGTTCTTC. Its protein product is CAWSVDKRREQFF. The full variable domain, completed using reference TRBV30 and TRBJ2-1, is SQTIHQWPATLVQPVGSPLSLECTVEGTSNPNLYWYRQAAGRGLQLLFYSVGIGQISSEVPQNLSASRPQDRQFILSSKKLLLSDSGFYLCAWSVDKRREQFFGPGTRLTVL.

This rearrangement joins TRBV28 to TRBJ2-5; 10 bases line up with TRBD2. The germline V gene encodes CDR1 MDHEN and CDR2 SYDVKM. The ends lost 6 bases at V and 1 base at J; junction bases unmatched: 5. This CDR3 is 15 amino acids long. The CDR3: CASRTSGAGQETQYF. In DNA form, the CDR3 reads TGTGCCAGCAGAACTAGCGGGGCTGGCCAAGAGACCCAGTACTTC. Filled out from reference TRBV28 and TRBJ2-5, the complete variable domain reads DVKVTQSSRYLVKRTGEKVFLECVQDMDHENMFWYRQDPGLGLRLIYFSYDVKMKEKGDIPEGYSVSREKKERFSLILESASTNQTSMYLCASRTSGAGQETQYFGPGTRLLVL.

This chain connects TRBV27 to TRBJ1-1, with D uncertain. The CDR3 extends over 17 amino acids. Trimming left V 6 bases short and J 2 bases short, with 22 bases between. The V gene's germline CDR1 is MNHEY and CDR2 SMNVEV (reference sequence). CDR3 residues: CASSRTRELRANTEAFF. CDR3 DNA: TGTGCCAGCAGCCGGACCCGGGAACTTAGGGCTAACACTGAAGCTTTCTTT.

The chain combines TRBV28 with TRBJ1-2; unclear D gene. Looked up from germline, CDR1 is MDHEN and CDR2 is SYDVKM. The CDR3 extends over 12 amino acids. V shed 3 bases and J shed 4 bases, with 6 bases lying between them. Written as DNA, the CDR3 is TGTGCCAGCAGTTTGCCCGTCTATGGCTACACCTTC. Its protein is CASSLPVYGYTF.

This sequence joins TRBV3-1 (or the pseudogene TRBV3-2) and TRBJ2-7; D uncertain. The CDR3 runs to 13 residues. Germline lookup yields CDR1 LGHDT and CDR2 YNNKEL (reference sequence). Trimming left V 1 base short and J 3 bases short, with 7 bases between. The CDR3, as DNA: TGTGCCAGCAGCCAAGCGACTCTCTACGAGCAGTACTTC. Its protein product is CASSQATLYEQYF.

The chain recombines TRBV5-1 with TRBJ2-1; D is unresolved. This CDR3 comprises 15 residues. V lost 0 bases, J lost 10 bases, and 17 bases lay in between. Per the germline V gene, CDR1 is SGHRS and CDR2 is YFSETQ. In DNA form, the CDR3 reads TGCGCCAGCAGCTTGGCAGAACGACGAGTCGAAGAGCAGTTCTTC. Its protein product is CASSLAERRVEEQFF.

The rearrangement uses TRBV5-1 and TRBJ2-7, with D perhaps TRBD1 (5 bases). Trimming took 4 bases from V and 2 from J, leaving 10 bases between them. The CDR3 loop spans 13 amino acids. Germline V CDR1 and CDR2: SGHRS, YFSETQ. The CDR3, as DNA: TGCGCCAGCAGCGGGGCGGTTACCTACGAGCAGTACTTC. Amino acids: CASSGAVTYEQYF.

J is TRBJ1-5 and V is TRBV19; 8 positions match TRBD1. Unmatched junction bases numbered 7, after V lost 6 bases and J lost 6 bases. The CDR3 extends over 14 amino acids. Germline CDR1 and CDR2: LNHDA and SQIVND (reference sequence). CDR3 region: CASRAGGESQPQHF. For the CDR3, the DNA is TGTGCCAGTAGAGCAGGGGGCGAAAGTCAGCCCCAGCATTTT.